The 20 T cell receptor beta chains in this list originate from one sample, sequenced in a study of graft-versus-host responses after intestinal transplantation. The authors combined roughly 200,000 CFSE-labeled responder cells with roughly 200,000 irradiated, violet-dye-labeled stimulator cells in plates. Here immunoSEQ multiplex PCR was the method, and the copy in TCRdb shows in-frame clones only, minus some. The repertoire holds some 9,500 clones, with roughly 30% as singletons. Sequences were derived from alloreactive CD8+ T cells from a mixed lymphocyte reaction culture, sampled before transplantation. The subset was: CFSE-low proliferating T cells sorted from roughly 6-day pre-transplant mixed lymphocyte reaction (GvH or HvG direction). The receptor set was obtained from a human patient who was an organ donor for intestinal transplantation.

The chain employs TRBV7-2 and TRBJ1-1; perhaps TRBD1 as D (5 bases). The germline V and J ends were trimmed by 6 bases and 6 bases, with 17 bases remaining between them. CDR1 and CDR2 from the germline V gene are SGHTA and FQGNSA. This CDR3 has 14 amino acids. In DNA, the CDR3 is TGTGCCAGCAGGTCTGTAGGGGTTTACGCTGAAGCTTTCTTT. This encodes CASRSVGVYAEAFF.

The table lists this clone with a few counts. The chain couples TRBV7-9 to TRBJ1-4; D call uncertain. Trimming left V 2 bases short and J 0 bases short, with 13 bases between. CDR3 length equals 17 residues. CDR1 is SEHNR and CDR2 is FQNEAQ in the germline V gene (reference sequence). This CDR3 reads CASSLFGGTATNEKLFF. The CDR3 DNA follows: TGTGCCAGCAGCTTATTTGGCGGTACCGCAACTAATGAAAAACTGTTTTTT.

This clone is medium-sized (0.01 to 0.1%) by share. The chain combines TRBV5-1 with TRBJ1-2; D not certain. Germline CDR1 SGHRS, CDR2 YFSETQ. V shed 0 bases and J shed 3 bases, with 9 bases lying between them. The CDR3 consists of 14 residues. CDR3 loop: CASSLDYRYYGYTF. The CDR3 region has the DNA TGCGCCAGCAGCTTGGACTACCGCTACTATGGCTACACCTTC.

Here the CDR3 DNA reads TGCGCCAGCAGCCCTCGGACTAGCCACACCGGGGAGCTGTTTTTT. This translates into CASSPRTSHTGELFF. The V gene is TRBV4-3, the J gene TRBJ2-2, with 8 positions matching TRBD2. The CDR3 totals 15 residues. CDR1 is LGHNA, CDR2 YSLEER, per germline. V gave up 4 bases and J gave up 3 bases; unmatched junction bases: 4.

The chain couples TRBV9 to TRBJ2-1; 8 nucleotides agree with TRBD2. CDR3 size: 15 residues. With V trimmed by 0 bases and J by 4 bases, 3 bases remained unmatched. CDR1 and CDR2 (germline): SGDLS, YYNGEE. The CDR3 region has the DNA TGTGCCAGCAGCGTAGCGGGAGGGTTATACAATGAGCAGTTCTTC. It translates to CASSVAGGLYNEQFF.

This clone showed up just a few times. The chain has TRBV7-8 and TRBJ1-5; D not certain. CDR1 is SGHVS, CDR2 FQNEAQ, per germline. This CDR3 region has 14 residues. V was trimmed by 5 bases and J by 8 bases, leaving 16 bases between them. CDR3 DNA: TGTGCCAGCAGCGTAGGGCATGCGCTAGAGCCCCAGCATTTT. As protein: CASSVGHALEPQHF.

The CDR3, as DNA: TGTGCCAGCAGTTTAGGTGTCTACCTGACAGATACGCAGTATTTT. Its protein is CASSLGVYLTDTQYF. V and J are TRBV28 and TRBJ2-3; D gene unclear. CDR3 size: 15 residues. The V gene's germline CDR1 is MDHEN and CDR2 SYDVKM. Trimming shortened V by 2 bases and J by 3 bases, and 12 bases separated the two germline ends.

V gene TRBV27 combines with J gene TRBJ1-4; D unresolved. Germline CDR1 reads MNHEY; CDR2 reads SMNVEV (reference sequence). Between the trimmed V and J ends, which lost 6 bases and 4 bases, there was a span of 18 bases. CDR3 size: 16 residues. The chain's CDR3 is CASSRGARQLNEKLFF. In DNA, the CDR3 is TGTGCCAGCAGCCGGGGAGCGAGGCAGCTTAATGAAAAACTGTTTTTT.

The chain is built from TRBV7-8 and TRBJ2-7; 11 bases match TRBD2. Germline CDR1 reads SGHVS; CDR2 reads FQNEAQ. V lost 2 bases, J lost 3 bases, and 0 bases stayed unmatched. This CDR3 spans 14 amino acids. Here the CDR3 reads CASSLLAGGYEQYF. CDR3 nucleotides: TGTGCCAGCAGCTTACTAGCGGGGGGCTACGAGCAGTACTTC.

The chain combines TRBV14 with TRBJ2-7; D is undetermined. CDR1 is SGHDN and CDR2 is FVKESK in the germline V gene. Trimming took off 0 bases at V and 2 bases at J, with 14 bases between the two ends. The CDR3 is made up of 16 amino acids. The CDR3 here is CASSQDERPVPYEQYF. The CDR3, as DNA: TGTGCCAGCAGCCAAGACGAGCGTCCAGTCCCCTACGAGCAGTACTTC.

This clone was counted a few times. The chain carries TRBV7-2 and TRBJ2-7; 10 positions match TRBD1. Germline trimming cut 4 bases from V and 3 bases from J; bases unmatched to any gene: 0. The CDR3 covers 13 residues. Germline V gene lookup returns CDR1 SGHTA and CDR2 FQGNSA. CDR3 bases: TGTGCCAGCAGCTGGGACAGGGGCTACGAGCAGTACTTC. Its protein is CASSWDRGYEQYF.

The chain has TRBV10-3 and TRBJ1-6, with 8 bases matching TRBD1. The germline V gene encodes CDR1 ENHRY and CDR2 SYGVKD. After removal of 10 bases from V and 6 bases from J, the junction contained 11 bases not matched to a gene. This CDR3 has 15 residues. CDR3 nucleotides: TGTGCCAGCAGGGACAGGCGGAGACGTAATTCACCCCTCCACTTT. Translated: CASRDRRRRNSPLHF.

This chain links TRBV9 with TRBJ2-1; D not resolved. V lost 2 bases, J lost 9 bases, and 15 bases lay in between. CDR1 SGDLS and CDR2 YYNGEE come from the germline V gene. The CDR3 is 14 amino acids. The CDR3 bases are TGTGCCAGCAGCGTTACCCCATATGCGATTGAGCAGTTCTTC. This sequence encodes CASSVTPYAIEQFF.

The CDR3 spells CAWSSFTGEDTIYF. DNA of the CDR3: TGTGCCTGGAGTTCGTTTACCGGGGAGGACACCATATATTTT. V gene TRBV30 combines with J gene TRBJ1-3; no clear D gene. Germline CDR1 is GTSNPN and CDR2 is SVGIG (reference sequence). CDR3 length: 14 residues. V was trimmed by 2 bases and J by 8 bases, leaving 16 bases between them.

V usage is TRBV7-9 and J usage is TRBJ2-3; TRBD2 matches at 10 bases. Germline values: CDR1 SEHNR, CDR2 FQNEAQ (reference sequence). This CDR3 is built from 15 residues. The J segment lost 6 bases and the V segment lost 2 bases, leaving 5 bases of the junction unmatched. CDR3 nucleotides: TGTGCCAGCAGCTTATCTAGCGGGAGTCGGGATACGCAGTATTTT. Its translation is CASSLSSGSRDTQYF. Full variable domain (rest looked up from reference TRBV7-9 and TRBJ2-3): DTGVSQNPRHKITKRGQNVTFRCDPISEHNRLYWYRQTLGQGPEFLTYFQNEAQLEKSRLLSDRFSAERPKGSFSTLEIQRTEQGDSAMYLCASSLSSGSRDTQYFGPGTRLTVL.

This clone showed up just a few times. The gene calls are TRBV11-2 and TRBJ2-1; the match to TRBD1 covers 9 bases. This CDR3 comprises 16 residues. Germline CDR1 and CDR2: SGHAT and FQNNGV. V shed 2 bases, J shed 9 bases, and the junction held 11 bases outside the gene matches. The DNA for the CDR3 is TGTGCCAGCAGCTTAACCGACAGGGGGATGCTGAGTGAGCAGTTCTTC. This codes for CASSLTDRGMLSEQFF. Full variable domain (rest looked up from reference TRBV11-2 and TRBJ2-1): EAGVAQSPRYKIIEKRQSVAFWCNPISGHATLYWYQQILGQGPKLLIQFQNNGVVDDSQLPKDRFSAERLKGVDSTLKIQPAKLEDSAVYLCASSLTDRGMLSEQFFGPGTRLTVL.

This clone came up a few times. The chain joins TRBV5-6 to TRBJ1-6; a weak D match, TRBD1 (6 bases). CDR1 and CDR2 (germline): SGHDT, YYEEEE. CDR3 length: 15 residues. V shed 4 bases and J shed 10 bases, with 18 bases lying between them. The CDR3 nucleotides read TGTGCCAGCAGCCGGCCCGGGGGGCGAGGGTCACCCCTCCACTTT. Translation: CASSRPGGRGSPLHF.

The V gene is TRBV7-3, the J gene TRBJ2-1, with 11 bases that match TRBD2. With V trimmed by 5 bases and J by 2 bases, 11 bases remained unmatched. Germline CDR1 is SGHTA and CDR2 is FQGTGA. The CDR3 is 18 amino acids. This chain's CDR3 is CASSPVAGGVSPYNEQFF. The CDR3 nucleotides read TGTGCCAGCAGCCCCGTAGCGGGGGGGGTCTCCCCCTACAATGAGCAGTTCTTC.

This chain uses TRBV20-1 with TRBJ2-5, with unresolved D. The J call may not be correct, given that the DNA end is closer to TRBJ2-7. This CDR3 comprises 8 residues. Looked up from germline, CDR1 is DFQATT and CDR2 is SNEGSKA (reference sequence). The DNA of the CDR3 is TGCAGTGCCTCCGAGCAGTACTTC. It yields the protein CSASEQYF.

This clone is judged medium-sized. The V call is TRBV4-1, the J call TRBJ2-2; D possibly corresponds to TRBD2 (7 bases). Trimming pared 0 bases from V and 4 bases from J, leaving 9 bases between. CDR1 is MGHRA, CDR2 YSYEKL, per germline. CDR3 size: 15 residues. CDR3 sequence: CASSQEGGATGELFF. CDR3 nucleotide sequence: TGCGCCAGCAGCCAAGAAGGGGGGGCCACCGGGGAGCTGTTTTTT.